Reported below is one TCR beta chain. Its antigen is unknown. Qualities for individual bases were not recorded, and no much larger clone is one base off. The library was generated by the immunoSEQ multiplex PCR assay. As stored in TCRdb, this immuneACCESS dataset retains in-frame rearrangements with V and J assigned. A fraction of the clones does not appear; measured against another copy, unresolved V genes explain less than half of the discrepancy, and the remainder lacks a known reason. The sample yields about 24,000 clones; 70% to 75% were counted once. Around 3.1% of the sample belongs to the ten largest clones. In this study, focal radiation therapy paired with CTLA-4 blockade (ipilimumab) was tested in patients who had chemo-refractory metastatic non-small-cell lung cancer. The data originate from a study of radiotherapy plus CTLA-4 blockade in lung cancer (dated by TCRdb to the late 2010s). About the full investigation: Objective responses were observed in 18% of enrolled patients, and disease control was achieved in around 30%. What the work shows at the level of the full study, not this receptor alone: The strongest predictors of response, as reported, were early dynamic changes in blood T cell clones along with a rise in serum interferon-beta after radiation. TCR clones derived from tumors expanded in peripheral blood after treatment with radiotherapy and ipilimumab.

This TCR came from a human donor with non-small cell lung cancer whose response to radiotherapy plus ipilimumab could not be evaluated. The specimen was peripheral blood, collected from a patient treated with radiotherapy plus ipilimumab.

In nucleotide form, the sequence is TGCGCCAGCAGCTTAGAGGGCCTTAGCAATCAGCCCCAGCATTTT. This translates into CASSLEGLSNQPQHF. The rearrangement joined TRBV5-1 to TRBJ1-5; too little of a D gene remains to name it. From the germline V gene, CDR1 is SGHRS and CDR2 is YFSETQ. The CDR3 sequence holds 15 residues, the cysteine and phenylalanine included. CDR3 DNA is the only sequence kept; it has 45 bases, read in frame from the first base. The junction carries 9 bases between V and J, which are trimmed by 2 bases and 0 bases respectively.